The rows below give T cell receptor beta chains drawn from one sample of a study of siplizumab effects on memory and regulatory T cells. The table came from immunoSEQ multiplex PCR; TCRdb's copy has only in-frame clones and leaves some out. The sample holds around 9,500 clones, roughly two fifths seen once. These receptors' antigens are unknown. The material sequenced was CFSE-low (dividing) CD4+ T cells sorted from an allogeneic mixed lymphocyte reaction. All receptors come from a human donor in good health; the cells came from an allogeneic mixed lymphocyte reaction. CDR3s include the opening cysteine and the closing phenylalanine or tryptophan. Each record gives: D gene, clone size, J gene, V gene, CDR3 protein, CDR3 DNA. D genes are given only for firm matches. A row's size may be missing; if present it is once, few, many or a size class.

D: .
size: .
J: TRBJ2-5
V: TRBV30
CDR3: CAWSLQVQETQYF
DNA: TGTGCCTGGAGTCTCCAGGTACAAGAGACCCAGTACTTC

D: TRBD1
size: few
J: TRBJ2-1
V: TRBV10-3
CDR3: CAIGLSRDRVNEQFF
DNA: TGTGCCATCGGACTTTCCCGAGACAGGGTTAATGAGCAGTTCTTC

D: .
size: few
J: TRBJ1-5
V: TRBV6-1
CDR3: CASREGNQPQHF
DNA: TGTGCCAGCAGGGAAGGGAATCAGCCCCAGCATTTT

D: .
size: medium-sized
J: TRBJ2-7
V: TRBV7-9
CDR3: CASSLIAGSYEQYF
DNA: TGTGCCAGCAGCTTAATTGCAGGGAGCTACGAGCAGTACTTC

D: .
size: few
J: TRBJ2-1
V: TRBV30
CDR3: CAWSVHNEQFF
DNA: TGTGCCTGGAGTGTCCACAATGAGCAGTTCTTC

D: .
size: few
J: TRBJ2-1
V: TRBV30
CDR3: CAWSQGAGAYNEQFF
DNA: TGTGCCTGGAGTCAGGGAGCGGGTGCCTACAATGAGCAGTTCTTC

D: .
size: once
J: TRBJ1-1
V: TRBV7-9
CDR3: CASSLTGNTEAFF
DNA: TGTGCCAGCAGCCTTACAGGGAACACTGAAGCTTTCTTT

D: .
size: few
J: TRBJ1-3
V: TRBV7-6
CDR3: CASSSDSSGNTIYF
DNA: TGTGCCAGCAGCTCCGACAGCTCTGGAAACACCATATATTTT

D: .
size: .
J: TRBJ1-2
V: TRBV29-1
CDR3: CSATVANYGYTF
DNA: TGCAGCGCGACAGTAGCTAACTATGGCTACACCTTC

D: .
size: medium-sized
J: TRBJ2-2
V: TRBV27
CDR3: CASSVRVLPTGELFF
DNA: TGTGCCAGCAGTGTCCGGGTCTTGCCCACCGGGGAGCTGTTTTTT

D: .
size: few
J: TRBJ1-5
V: TRBV21-1
CDR3: CASRGAGDPPQPQHF
DNA: TGTGCCAGCAGAGGGGCGGGGGACCCCCCCCAGCCCCAGCATTTT

D: TRBD1
size: few
J: TRBJ1-6
V: TRBV19
CDR3: CASSAPGGTANSPLHF
DNA: TGTGCCAGTAGTGCCCCAGGGGGGACAGCAAATTCACCCCTCCACTTT

D: .
size: .
J: TRBJ1-5
V: TRBV28
CDR3: CASSNSRVSNQPQHF
DNA: TGTGCCAGCAGCAATTCCAGGGTTTCCAATCAGCCCCAGCATTTT

D: .
size: few
J: TRBJ2-1
V: TRBV5-1
CDR3: CASSLLGRSYNEQFF
DNA: TGCGCCAGCAGCTTGTTGGGGAGGTCCTACAATGAGCAGTTCTTC

D: TRBD2
size: few
J: TRBJ2-5
V: TRBV30
CDR3: CAWSFRTSGRAETQYF
DNA: TGTGCCTGGAGCTTTAGGACTAGCGGGAGGGCAGAGACCCAGTACTTC

D: .
size: .
J: TRBJ2-5
V: TRBV19
CDR3: CASSIDLSETQYF
DNA: TGTGCCAGTAGTATAGATCTAAGTGAGACCCAGTACTTC

D: TRBD1
size: .
J: TRBJ1-2
V: TRBV7-3
CDR3: CASNDRGDYGYTF
DNA: TGTGCCAGTAACGACAGGGGAGACTATGGCTACACCTTC